This T cell receptor beta chain is from a study of shared clonotypes between healthy human individuals. Looked up from germline, CDR1 is GTSNPN and CDR2 is SVGIG (reference sequence). V was clipped by 0 bases and J by 6 bases; unmatched bases: 6. This CDR3 spans 15 amino acids. Each PCR replicate from the sorted subsets contained 150 to 200 ng DNA, which is about 31,000 T cell genomes. Profiling relied on immunoSEQ multiplex PCR, and the TCRdb table lists in-frame clones only, not all of them. This table has 2 million to 2.5 million clones, roughly 95% appearing once. The sequencing input was naive CD4+ T cells sorted from blood. The sample's subset: CD45RA+ positively selected. The rearrangement uses TRBV30 and TRBJ2-1; 9 bases line up with TRBD2. This receptor was identified in a young man in good health. The CDR3 coding sequence is TGTGCCTGGAGTGTAGCGAATAGCGGGAGCAATGAGCAGTTCTTC. Translated, it gives CAWSVANSGSNEQFF.